One and the same sample provided the 9 T cell receptor beta chains below, sequenced in a study of T-cell reconstitution after alpha-beta-depleted transplantation in children. Using unique molecular identifiers, the investigators prepared the TCRbeta library. TCRdb redid the calling of the PCR reads with MiXCR, one entry per CDR3 protein. Here the sample spans 500,000 or so distinct CDR3 sequences, 10% to 12% being singletons. This material consisted of PBMCs, mostly from graft donor cells, taken 180 days after TCRalphabeta/CD19-depleted stem cell transplant. Every receptor here comes from a female patient under 10 years old who had a stem cell transplant for aplastic anemia, so the T cells may come from the graft donor.

This clonotype was found many times. V and J are TRBV5-1 and TRBJ2-5; 8 bases map to TRBD2. Germline values: CDR1 SGHRS, CDR2 YFSETQ. The V gene end was trimmed by 9 bases and the J gene end by 3 bases; junction bases not matched to a gene: 10. The CDR3 is 14 amino acids. The CDR3 DNA is TGCGCCACCTCAAGAACGGGAGGGGAAGAGACCCAGTACTTC. As protein: CATSRTGGEETQYF.

Written as DNA, the CDR3 is TGTGCCAGCAGCTCTAGGGGGGACGAGCAGTACTTC. It specifies CASSSRGDEQYF. This chain joins TRBV7-9 and TRBJ2-7, with D tentatively TRBD1 or TRBD2 (6 bases each). This CDR3 region has 12 residues. V lost 4 bases and J lost 5, with 9 bases in between. Germline values: CDR1 SEHNR, CDR2 FQNEAQ (reference sequence).

V and J are TRBV7-2 and TRBJ2-1, with D unclear. V lost 2 bases and J lost 0, with 11 bases in between. The germline V gene has CDR1 SGHTA and CDR2 FQGNSA. This CDR3 has 16 amino acids. The CDR3 reads CASSLFTANSYNEQFF. CDR3 nucleotides: TGTGCCAGCAGCTTATTTACGGCTAACTCCTACAATGAGCAGTTCTTC.

There are a few counts of this clonotype. The chain couples TRBV20-1 to TRBJ2-1; D could derive from TRBD1 or TRBD2 (5 bases each). CDR1 is DFQATT and CDR2 is SNEGSKA in the germline V gene (reference sequence). The V gene lost 5 bases and the J gene lost 8 bases, with 10 bases spanning the gap. This CDR3 has 11 amino acids. The CDR3 nucleotides are TGCAGTGCTGGGGGTCACCATGAGCAGTTCTTC. Translation: CSAGGHHEQFF.

Only a few counts were recorded for this clonotype. The rearrangement uses TRBV12-3 or TRBV12-4 and TRBJ2-3; 7 bases agree with TRBD2. This CDR3 has 16 amino acids. V lost 3 bases, J lost 8 bases, and 14 bases stayed unmatched. The CDR3 reads CASSFPAGVTISTQYF. CDR3 coding DNA: TGTGCCAGCAGTTTTCCGGCGGGAGTTACGATAAGTACGCAGTATTTT.

This clonotype was counted many times. V is TRBV29-1 and J is TRBJ2-4; D possibly corresponds to TRBD1 (6 bases). The germline gives CDR1 SQVTM, CDR2 ANQGSEA. The CDR3 spans 15 residues. V was clipped by 4 bases and J by 0 bases, with 13 bases between them. CDR3 loop: CSVGRTVLAKNIQYF. CDR3 sequence (DNA): TGCAGCGTTGGGCGGACAGTACTAGCCAAAAACATTCAGTACTTC.

V and J are TRBV28 and TRBJ1-2, with no clear D. The CDR3 extends over 18 amino acids. From germline, CDR1 is MDHEN and CDR2 SYDVKM. Trimming left V 5 bases short and J 0 bases short, with 22 bases between. CDR3: CASSPRNLRRVANYGYTF. As DNA, the CDR3 is TGTGCCAGCAGTCCCAGGAACCTCCGTCGTGTTGCTAACTATGGCTACACCTTC.

The V gene is TRBV14, the J gene TRBJ1-3, with a tentative D call TRBD1 (5 bases). Germline V gene lookup returns CDR1 SGHDN and CDR2 FVKESK. The germline V and J ends were trimmed by 4 bases and 0 bases, with 13 bases remaining between them. This CDR3 is built from 16 residues. The CDR3 DNA follows: TGTGCCAGCAGCCCCCGCTCCAGGGTCTCTGGAAACACCATATATTTT. It translates to CASSPRSRVSGNTIYF.

V usage is TRBV24-1 and J usage is TRBJ2-2, with 9 bases matching TRBD1. This CDR3 region has 15 residues. Looked up from germline, CDR1 is KGHDR and CDR2 is SFDVKD. Trimming removed 5 bases from V and 2 bases from J; junction bases left unmatched: 2. The CDR3 DNA reads as TGTGCCACCAGTGGACAGGGGGTTAACACCGGGGAGCTGTTTTTT. Its protein is CATSGQGVNTGELFF.